A single sample gave rise to the 18 T cell receptor beta chains below, sequenced in a study of blood T cell repertoires in COVID-19. Sequenced by immunoSEQ multiplex PCR; TCRdb stores in-frame clones only, minus some. The table has roughly 230,000 clones, 82% seen once. Sequenced sample: PBMCs or T cells enriched from blood (not recorded which). The receptors were sampled from a woman aged 60-75 years who had recovered from COVID-19.

The chain recombines TRBV19 with TRBJ2-2; TRBD2 matches at 13 bases. This CDR3 region has 17 residues. After removal of 7 bases from V and 1 base from J, the junction contained 6 bases not matched to a gene. Germline V CDR1 and CDR2: LNHDA, SQIVND (reference sequence). CDR3 coding DNA: TGTGCCAGTACCCGGACTAGCGGGAGAGGGAACACCGGGGAGCTGTTTTTT. Translated: CASTRTSGRGNTGELFF.

The chain carries TRBV2 and TRBJ2-2; TRBD1 might be the D (6 bases). V lost 6 bases to trimming and J lost 0 bases, with 20 bases between them. The CDR3 covers 18 residues. Germline CDR1 reads SNHLY; CDR2 reads FYNNEI. The CDR3 DNA follows: TGTGCCAGCAGCAAAGAGGGGTTGGGACAAGCGAACACCGGGGAGCTGTTTTTT. This codes for CASSKEGLGQANTGELFF.

The J gene is TRBJ2-1, the V gene TRBV4-1, with 11 positions matching TRBD2. Trimming removed 2 bases from V and 4 bases from J; junction bases left unmatched: 4. This CDR3 comprises 16 residues. Germline V gene lookup returns CDR1 MGHRA and CDR2 YSYEKL. The CDR3 nucleotides read TGCGCCAGCAGCCAACCTCTAGCGGGGGGATACAATGAGCAGTTCTTC. It encodes CASSQPLAGGYNEQFF.

This chain uses TRBV7-2 with TRBJ2-7; 9 positions agree with TRBD2. The CDR3 consists of 16 residues. With V trimmed by 6 bases and J by 5 bases, 14 bases remained unmatched. Germline CDR1 reads SGHTA; CDR2 reads FQGNSA. CDR3 sequence: CASRPRLAGGRHEQYF. In nucleotides, the CDR3 is TGTGCCAGCAGGCCGCGATTGGCGGGAGGGAGGCACGAGCAGTACTTC. Complete variable domain (other parts from reference TRBV7-2 and TRBJ2-7): GAGVSQSPSNKVTEKGKDVELRCDPISGHTALYWYRQSLGQGLEFLIYFQGNSAPDKSGLPSDRFSAERTGGSVSTLTIQRTQQEDSAVYLCASRPRLAGGRHEQYFGPGTRLTVT.

This clone showed up just once. V usage is TRBV27 and J usage is TRBJ2-7, with TRBD2 identical over 9 bases. Germline values: CDR1 MNHEY, CDR2 SMNVEV (reference sequence). V trimming: 8 bases; J trimming: 2 bases; junction bases outside the gene matches: 19. CDR3 length: 18 residues. The CDR3 here is CASSNPHWGGGVAYEQYF. Here the CDR3 DNA reads TGTGCCAGCTCAAACCCGCACTGGGGCGGGGGGGTCGCCTACGAGCAGTACTTC.

This clone was observed a few times. The V call is TRBV12-3 or TRBV12-4, the J call TRBJ1-6, with D tentatively TRBD1 (5 bases). The V end was cut by 6 bases, the J end by 11 bases, with 14 bases between. The CDR3 sequence is 13 residues long. For the CDR3, the DNA is TGTGCCAGCAGCGGGGGGGGGTTGACACCCCTCCACTTT. This gives the protein CASSGGGLTPLHF.

The chain is built from TRBV7-9 and TRBJ1-3; TRBD1 agrees at 7 bases. CDR1 and CDR2 (germline): SEHNR, FQNEAQ (reference sequence). Trimming removed 10 bases from V and 4 bases from J; junction bases left unmatched: 13. The CDR3 sequence is 15 residues long. The DNA of the CDR3 is TGTGCCACCCCAGCGACAGGGAAAAGCGGAAACACCATATATTTT. Protein: CATPATGKSGNTIYF.

In this sample, this clone turned up a few times. The V gene is TRBV9, the J gene TRBJ2-5, with D perhaps TRBD1 (6 bases). The length of the CDR3 is 15 residues. Trimming removed 0 bases from V and 1 base from J, with 10 bases in between. Germline V CDR1 and CDR2: SGDLS, YYNGEE. Written as DNA, the CDR3 is TGTGCCAGCAGCGTAGCGACAGGTACCCAAGAGACCCAGTACTTC. Translated, it gives CASSVATGTQETQYF.

In its sample, this clone was seen a few times. CDR3: CASSSTGGAGELFF. For the CDR3, the DNA is TGTGCCAGTAGTTCGACAGGGGGCGCGGGGGAGCTGTTTTTT. The chain couples TRBV19 to TRBJ2-2, with 10 positions matching TRBD1. Germline-derived CDR1 and CDR2 are LNHDA and SQIVND (reference sequence). The CDR3 loop spans 14 amino acids. V lost 5 bases, J lost 8 bases, and 5 bases stayed unmatched.

The gene calls are TRBV29-1 and TRBJ1-1, with 9 bases aligning to TRBD1. Germline V gives CDR1 SQVTM, CDR2 ANQGSEA. The CDR3 is 13 amino acids. J lost 1 base, V lost 4 bases, and 1 base had no gene match. This CDR3 is CSVATGGNTEAFF. CDR3 DNA sequence: TGCAGCGTTGCGACAGGGGGGAACACTGAAGCTTTCTTT.

V and J are TRBV5-6 and TRBJ1-6, with D unclear. Germline V gene data show CDR1 as SGHDT and CDR2 as YYEEEE. The CDR3 has 13 amino acids. Trimming removed 0 bases at V and 6 bases at J, with 4 bases between. CDR3 loop: CASSLVGNSPLHF. The CDR3, as DNA: TGTGCCAGCAGCTTGGTCGGTAATTCACCCCTCCACTTT.

The chain couples TRBV19 to TRBJ2-5; D is perhaps TRBD2 (6 bases). This CDR3 contains 16 residues. The ends were cut back, 2 bases at V and 1 base at J, with 14 bases in the middle. CDR1 LNHDA and CDR2 SQIVND come from the germline V gene (reference sequence). CDR3 bases: TGTGCCAGTAGTATAACGGCTAGCGTCTTCCAAGAGACCCAGTACTTC. Amino acid sequence: CASSITASVFQETQYF.

The chain couples TRBV20-1 to TRBJ2-5, with 7 bases matching TRBD1. CDR3 length: 15 amino acids. Germline V gene data show CDR1 as DFQATT and CDR2 as SNEGSKA (reference sequence). J was trimmed by 4 bases and V by 3 bases; bases with no gene match: 11. The CDR3 reads CSASIPGGFGETQYF. CDR3 bases: TGCAGTGCTAGTATTCCAGGGGGATTCGGAGAGACCCAGTACTTC.

This clone has a handful of counts. The DNA for the CDR3 is TGTGCCAGTAGTTCGACAGCTAACTATGGCTACACCTTC. Translation: CASSSTANYGYTF. The J gene is TRBJ1-2, the V gene TRBV19, with D possibly matching TRBD1 (5 bases). Germline V gives CDR1 LNHDA, CDR2 SQIVND (reference sequence). V was shortened by 5 bases and J by 0 bases, with 7 bases between the two germline ends. The CDR3 is 13 residues long.

The chain is built from TRBV5-6 and TRBJ2-4; weak D call: TRBD2 (6 bases). Germline V gene lookup returns CDR1 SGHDT and CDR2 YYEEEE. V lost 4 bases and J 8 bases, leaving 16 bases between the germline ends. CDR3 length: 14 residues. The CDR3, as DNA: TGTGCCAGCAGCCCCTTTCAGGAGGGAGACATTCAGTACTTC. Its protein product is CASSPFQEGDIQYF.

This clone was counted once. The V call is TRBV24-1, the J call TRBJ2-1; TRBD2 matches 7 bases. Per germline, CDR1 KGHDR and CDR2 SFDVKD. The ends lost 4 bases at V and 3 bases at J; junction bases unmatched: 14. The CDR3 spans 18 residues. The CDR3 protein is CATSDGYPGGRDYNEQFF. CDR3 coding DNA: TGTGCCACCAGTGACGGCTACCCTGGGGGGAGGGACTACAATGAGCAGTTCTTC.

This clone was observed a few times. CDR3 DNA sequence: TGTGCCAGCAGCCTTAGCGGGGGGTACACCGGGGAGCTGTTTTTT. Translated, it gives CASSLSGGYTGELFF. The chain employs TRBV5-8 and TRBJ2-2; TRBD2 matches 10 bases. The trim removed 4 bases at V and 3 bases at J, leaving 3 bases unmatched. Germline-derived CDR1 and CDR2 are SGHTS and YDEGEE. This CDR3 spans 15 amino acids.

This chain links TRBV18 with TRBJ1-1; 9 bases match TRBD1. Germline CDR1 KGHSH, CDR2 LQKENI. The J segment lost 1 base and the V segment lost 0 bases, leaving 6 bases of the junction unmatched. The CDR3 is 17 residues long. CDR3 sequence (DNA): TGTGCCAGCTCACCACCGGGGACAGGGAACAGGAACACTGAAGCTTTCTTT. The encoded protein is CASSPPGTGNRNTEAFF.